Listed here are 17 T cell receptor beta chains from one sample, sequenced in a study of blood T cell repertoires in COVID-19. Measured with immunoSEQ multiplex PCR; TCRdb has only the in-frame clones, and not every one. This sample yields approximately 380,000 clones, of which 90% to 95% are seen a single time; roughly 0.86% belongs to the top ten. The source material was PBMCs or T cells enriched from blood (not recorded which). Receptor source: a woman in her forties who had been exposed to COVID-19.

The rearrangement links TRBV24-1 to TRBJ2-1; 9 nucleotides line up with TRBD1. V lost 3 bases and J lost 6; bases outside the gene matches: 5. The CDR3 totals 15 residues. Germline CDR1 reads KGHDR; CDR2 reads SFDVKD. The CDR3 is CATSDAGTGSNEQFF. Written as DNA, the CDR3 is TGTGCCACCAGTGATGCCGGGACAGGGAGCAATGAGCAGTTCTTC.

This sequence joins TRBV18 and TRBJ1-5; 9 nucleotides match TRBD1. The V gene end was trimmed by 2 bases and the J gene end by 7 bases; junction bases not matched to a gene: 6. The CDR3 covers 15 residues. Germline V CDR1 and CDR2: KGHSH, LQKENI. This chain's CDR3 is CASSPTTGGGQPQHF. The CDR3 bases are TGTGCCAGCTCACCAACAACAGGGGGCGGGCAGCCCCAGCATTTT.

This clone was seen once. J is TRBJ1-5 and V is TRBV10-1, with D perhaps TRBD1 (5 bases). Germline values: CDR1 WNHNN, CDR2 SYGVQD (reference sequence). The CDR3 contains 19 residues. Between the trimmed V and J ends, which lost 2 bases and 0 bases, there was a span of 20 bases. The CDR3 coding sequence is TGCGCCAGCAGTGAGGCCTCCTCAGGGCCGGTATATAGCAATCAGCCCCAGCATTTT. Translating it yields CASSEASSGPVYSNQPQHF.

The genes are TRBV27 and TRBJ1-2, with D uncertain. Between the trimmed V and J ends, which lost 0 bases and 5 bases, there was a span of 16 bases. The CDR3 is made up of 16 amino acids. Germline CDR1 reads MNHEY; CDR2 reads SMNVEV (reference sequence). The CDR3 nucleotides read TGTGCCAGCAGTTTATCTGGGCTCCGTCACTTTTATGGCTACACCTTC. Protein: CASSLSGLRHFYGYTF.

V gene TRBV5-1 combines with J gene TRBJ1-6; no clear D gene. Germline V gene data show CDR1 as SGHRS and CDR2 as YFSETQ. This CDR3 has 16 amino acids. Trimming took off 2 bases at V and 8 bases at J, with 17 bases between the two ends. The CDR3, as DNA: TGCGCCAGCAGCTTTATAGCCGGGTCTCCTGATTCACCCCTCCACTTT. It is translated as CASSFIAGSPDSPLHF.

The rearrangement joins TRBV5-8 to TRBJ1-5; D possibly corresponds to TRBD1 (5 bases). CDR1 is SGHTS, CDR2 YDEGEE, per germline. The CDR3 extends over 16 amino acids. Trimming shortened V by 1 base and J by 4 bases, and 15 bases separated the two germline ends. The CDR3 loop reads CASSLNPGLTNQPQHF. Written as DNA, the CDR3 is TGTGCCAGCAGCTTGAACCCGGGACTGACTAATCAGCCCCAGCATTTT.

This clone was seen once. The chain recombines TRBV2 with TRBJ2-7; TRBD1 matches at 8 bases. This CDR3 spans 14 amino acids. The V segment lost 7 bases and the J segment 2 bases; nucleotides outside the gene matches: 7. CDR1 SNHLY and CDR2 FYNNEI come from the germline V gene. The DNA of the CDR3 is TGTGCCAGCAAGAAGGGACAGGCCACCTACGAGCAGTACTTC. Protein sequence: CASKKGQATYEQYF. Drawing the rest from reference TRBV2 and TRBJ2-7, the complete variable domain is EPEVTQTPSHQVTQMGQEVILRCVPISNHLYFYWYRQILGQKVEFLVSFYNNEISEKSEIFDDQFSVERPDGSNFTLKIRSTKLEDSAMYFCASKKGQATYEQYFGPGTRLTVT.

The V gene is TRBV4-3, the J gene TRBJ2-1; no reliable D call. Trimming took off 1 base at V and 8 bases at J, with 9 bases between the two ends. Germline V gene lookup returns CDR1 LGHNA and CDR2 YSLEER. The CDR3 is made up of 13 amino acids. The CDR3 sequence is CASSQGARDEQFF. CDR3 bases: TGCGCCAGCAGCCAAGGGGCCAGAGATGAGCAGTTCTTC.

CDR3 nucleotides: TGTGCCATCAGTGACCTAAGGACAGCCTCCTACGAGCAGTACTTC. It codes for CAISDLRTASYEQYF. This chain links TRBV10-3 with TRBJ2-7; possibly TRBD1 for D (6 bases). V lost 3 bases and J lost 0, with 12 bases in between. This CDR3 comprises 15 residues. Germline values: CDR1 ENHRY, CDR2 SYGVKD.

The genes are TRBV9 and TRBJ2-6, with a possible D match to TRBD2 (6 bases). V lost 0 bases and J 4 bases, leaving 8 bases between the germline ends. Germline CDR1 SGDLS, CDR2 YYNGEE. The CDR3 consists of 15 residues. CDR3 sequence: CASSVVSGGANVLTF. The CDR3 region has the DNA TGTGCCAGCAGCGTAGTTAGCGGAGGGGCCAACGTCCTGACTTTC.

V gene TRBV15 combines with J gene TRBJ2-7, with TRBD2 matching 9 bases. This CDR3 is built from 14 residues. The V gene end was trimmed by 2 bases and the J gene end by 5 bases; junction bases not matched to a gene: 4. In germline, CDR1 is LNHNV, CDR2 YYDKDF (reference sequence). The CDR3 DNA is TGTGCCACCAGCAGACTAGCGGGGTCGAACGAGCAGTACTTC. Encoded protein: CATSRLAGSNEQYF.

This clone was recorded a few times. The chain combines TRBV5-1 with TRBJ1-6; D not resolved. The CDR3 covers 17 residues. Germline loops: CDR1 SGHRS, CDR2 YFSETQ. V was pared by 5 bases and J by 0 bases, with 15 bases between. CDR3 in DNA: TGCGCCAGCAGAGGTCAGGCGTCCTTCTCCTATAATTCACCCCTCCACTTT. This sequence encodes CASRGQASFSYNSPLHF.

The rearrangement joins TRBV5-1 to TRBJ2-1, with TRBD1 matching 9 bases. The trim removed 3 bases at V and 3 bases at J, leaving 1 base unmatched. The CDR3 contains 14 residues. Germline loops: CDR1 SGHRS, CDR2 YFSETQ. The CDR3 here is CASSSTGGYNEQFF. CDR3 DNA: TGCGCCAGCAGCTCGACAGGGGGCTACAATGAGCAGTTCTTC.

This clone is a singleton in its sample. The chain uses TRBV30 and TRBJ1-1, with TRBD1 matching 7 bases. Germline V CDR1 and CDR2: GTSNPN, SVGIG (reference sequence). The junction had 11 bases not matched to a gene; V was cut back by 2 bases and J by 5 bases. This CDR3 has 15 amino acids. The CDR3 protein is CAWSFPGQFFTEAFF. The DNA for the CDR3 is TGTGCCTGGAGTTTTCCGGGACAGTTTTTTACTGAAGCTTTCTTT.

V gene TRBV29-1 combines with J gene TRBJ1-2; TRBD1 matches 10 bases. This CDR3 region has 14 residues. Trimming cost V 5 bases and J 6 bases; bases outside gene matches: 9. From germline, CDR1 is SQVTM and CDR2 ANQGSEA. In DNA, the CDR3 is TGCAGCGTTACAGTTACAGGACAGGGGGATGGCTACACCTTC. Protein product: CSVTVTGQGDGYTF.

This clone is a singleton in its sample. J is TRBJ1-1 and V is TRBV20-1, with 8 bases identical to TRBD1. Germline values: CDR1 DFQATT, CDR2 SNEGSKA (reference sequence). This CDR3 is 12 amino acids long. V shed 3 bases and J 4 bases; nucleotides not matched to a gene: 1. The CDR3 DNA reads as TGCAGTGCTAGTACAGGGGGCACTGAAGCTTTCTTT. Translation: CSASTGGTEAFF.

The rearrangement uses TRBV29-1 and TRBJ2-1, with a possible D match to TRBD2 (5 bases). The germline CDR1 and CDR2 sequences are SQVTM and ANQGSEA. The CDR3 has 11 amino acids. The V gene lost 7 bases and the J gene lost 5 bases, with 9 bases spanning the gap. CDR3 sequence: CSASGDNEQFF. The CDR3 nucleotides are TGCAGCGCCAGCGGCGACAATGAGCAGTTCTTC.